The 20 T cell receptor beta chains listed next were all sequenced from one sample in a study of identical twins. TCRdb recomputed calls from the 5' RACE reads with MiXCR, one row per CDR3 protein. The table has hundreds of thousands of distinct CDR3 sequences, approximately 24% seen once. These data also featured in a second study, about T cells expressing NK-cell markers.

The material sequenced was CD4+ T cells sorted from blood. The receptors were gathered from a woman aged 18-29 years in good health.

This chain connects TRBV2 to TRBJ1-6; 7 nucleotides agree with TRBD1. V shed 2 bases and J 10 bases; nucleotides not matched to a gene: 5. Germline V gives CDR1 SNHLY, CDR2 FYNNEI. The CDR3 is 14 residues long. CDR3 sequence (DNA): TGTGCCAGCAGTGAACAGGGGGATCGCTCACCCCTCCACTTT. Protein sequence: CASSEQGDRSPLHF.

Only a few counts were recorded for this clonotype. This chain joins TRBV2 and TRBJ2-7; 7 bases are shared with TRBD2. Unmatched junction bases numbered 21, after V lost 10 bases and J lost 0 bases. Germline CDR1 is SNHLY and CDR2 is FYNNEI. This CDR3 has 18 residues. The chain's CDR3 is CAIHYMTSRNLSSYEQYF. In DNA form, the CDR3 reads TGTGCCATTCATTACATGACTAGCAGAAACTTAAGCTCCTACGAGCAGTACTTC.

The chain links TRBV5-5 to TRBJ2-5; the D gene is possibly TRBD1 (5 bases). Trimming took off 4 bases at V and 0 bases at J, with 7 bases between the two ends. This CDR3 is built from 13 residues. Germline V lookup: CDR1 SGHKS, CDR2 YYEKEE (reference sequence). CDR3 amino acids: CASSGANQETQYF. The CDR3 bases are TGTGCCAGCAGCGGGGCCAACCAAGAGACCCAGTACTTC.

The chain employs TRBV20-1 and TRBJ2-2, with D uncertain. The V end was cut by 1 base, the J end by 0 bases, with 3 bases between. The germline gives CDR1 DFQATT, CDR2 SNEGSKA (reference sequence). The CDR3 contains 13 residues. The CDR3 nucleotides are TGCAGTGCTAGAGCGTCGAACACCGGGGAGCTGTTTTTT. This encodes CSARASNTGELFF.

This clonotype was seen just once. A much larger clone lies a single base off, so this may be a read error. V gene TRBV27 combines with J gene TRBJ2-1; TRBD2 matches at 13 bases. V was clipped by 5 bases and J by 5 bases; unmatched bases: 3. Germline V CDR1 and CDR2: MNHEY, SMNVEV (reference sequence). The CDR3 consists of 15 residues. CDR3 in DNA: TGTGCCAGCAGTCCTACTAGCGGGAGGGACAATGAGCAGTTCTTC. The encoded protein is CASSPTSGRDNEQFF.

This clonotype was picked up a small number of times. The V call is TRBV4-3, the J call TRBJ2-5, with 7 bases identical to TRBD1. Trimming at V came to 1 base and at J to 3 bases, leaving 5 bases not matched to a gene. The germline CDR1 and CDR2 sequences are LGHNA and YSLEER. This CDR3 region has 15 residues. The CDR3 nucleotides read TGCGCCAGCAGCCAAGGACAGGGATGGGAAGAGACCCAGTACTTC. Its translation is CASSQGQGWEETQYF.

The chain couples TRBV12-3 or TRBV12-4 to TRBJ2-2, with TRBD1 matching 10 bases. The CDR3 is made up of 13 amino acids. V lost 6 bases to trimming and J lost 10 bases; unmatched junction nucleotides: 5. CDR3 in DNA: TGTGCCAGCAGAGGACAGGGGGACGTGGAGCTGTTTTTT. It codes for CASRGQGDVELFF.

The J gene is TRBJ2-1, the V gene TRBV18; 7 positions agree with TRBD2. The CDR3 sequence is 14 residues long. V gave up 0 bases and J gave up 9 bases; unmatched junction bases: 5. Germline lookup yields CDR1 KGHSH and CDR2 LQKENI. In DNA, the CDR3 is TGTGCCAGCTCACCACCGACTAGCCGGATTGAGCAGTTCTTC. Residues: CASSPPTSRIEQFF.

The genes are TRBV18 and TRBJ2-1; TRBD2 matches 9 bases. V dropped 1 base and J dropped 0; count of bases not matched to a gene: 7. Germline V CDR1 and CDR2: KGHSH, LQKENI. This CDR3 has 18 amino acids. The DNA for the CDR3 is TGTGCCAGCTCACCACGGACTAGCGCCTTAAGCTCCTACAATGAGCAGTTCTTC. Encoded protein: CASSPRTSALSSYNEQFF.

The chain joins TRBV27 to TRBJ2-2; maybe TRBD1 (6 bases). Trimming shortened V by 5 bases and J by 4 bases, and 11 bases separated the two germline ends. This CDR3 is built from 14 residues. Germline V gene lookup returns CDR1 MNHEY and CDR2 SMNVEV (reference sequence). The CDR3 region has the DNA TGTGCCAGCAGTATCCGCAGGGGCACCGGGGAGCTGTTTTTT. Translated, it gives CASSIRRGTGELFF.

This clonotype was found a few times. The chain carries TRBV14 and TRBJ2-7, with TRBD1 matching 9 bases. V shed 4 bases, J shed 5 bases, and the junction held 9 bases outside the gene matches. The CDR3 totals 15 residues. Germline V gives CDR1 SGHDN, CDR2 FVKESK. The CDR3 DNA reads as TGTGCCAGCAGCCTTAATTACAGGGGGCTCGACGAGCAGTACTTC. This codes for CASSLNYRGLDEQYF.

The chain is built from TRBV20-1 and TRBJ1-2; a possible D gene is TRBD1 (5 bases). The V and J ends lost 0 bases and 8 bases respectively, with 16 bases between them. The CDR3 is 14 amino acids. Germline V gives CDR1 DFQATT, CDR2 SNEGSKA (reference sequence). CDR3 in amino acids: CSARDRARVEGYTF. CDR3 DNA sequence: TGCAGTGCTAGAGATAGAGCCAGGGTGGAAGGCTACACCTTC.

This clonotype was recorded many times. The J gene is TRBJ2-1, the V gene TRBV20-1, with 16 bases aligning to TRBD2. Looked up from germline, CDR1 is DFQATT and CDR2 is SNEGSKA (reference sequence). The CDR3 extends over 16 amino acids. After removal of 5 bases from V and 9 bases from J, the junction contained 10 bases not matched to a gene. The CDR3 is CSAPDTGTSGRAEQFF. CDR3 coding DNA: TGCAGTGCTCCCGATACCGGGACTAGCGGGAGGGCTGAGCAGTTCTTC.

This chain connects TRBV5-5 to TRBJ1-1; possibly TRBD1 for D (6 bases). V lost 4 bases, J lost 8 bases, and 12 bases lay in between. CDR1 and CDR2 (germline): SGHKS, YYEKEE (reference sequence). CDR3 length: 12 amino acids. Here the CDR3 DNA reads TGTGCCAGCAGCCCCTTCGGGGGCGAAGCTTTCTTT. Encoded protein: CASSPFGGEAFF.

The CDR3 DNA is TGCGCCAGCAGCCAGGAGCTTAAGCGGAGCTCCTACAATGAGCAGTTCTTC. It yields the protein CASSQELKRSSYNEQFF. The chain joins TRBV4-3 to TRBJ2-1, with D possibly TRBD2 on 5 matching bases. The CDR3 length is 17 residues. Trimming removed 3 bases at V and 0 bases at J, with 15 bases between. Germline-derived CDR1 and CDR2 are LGHNA and YSLEER.

This clonotype was seen only a few times. The chain couples TRBV20-1 to TRBJ1-1; no clear D. Trimming removed 3 bases from V and 1 base from J, with 12 bases in between. The CDR3 is made up of 14 amino acids. Germline V gene sequence: CDR1 DFQATT, CDR2 SNEGSKA (reference sequence). This CDR3 is CSARAGSANTEAFF. The CDR3 region has the DNA TGCAGTGCTAGGGCCGGTTCGGCGAACACTGAAGCTTTCTTT.

This clonotype came up a few times. The V call is TRBV7-2, the J call TRBJ2-7; D possibly corresponds to TRBD1 (5 bases). The germline V gene encodes CDR1 SGHTA and CDR2 FQGNSA. The V end lost 8 bases, the J end lost 2 bases, and 13 bases lay between the germline ends. The CDR3 is made up of 13 amino acids. The CDR3, as DNA: TGTGCCAGCGCTCAGGGTGGGACCTACGAGCAGTACTTC. This sequence encodes CASAQGGTYEQYF.

This clonotype showed up just a few times. The gene calls are TRBV20-1 and TRBJ1-5, with D hard to call. CDR3 length: 14 residues. Germline loops: CDR1 DFQATT, CDR2 SNEGSKA (reference sequence). V dropped 5 bases and J dropped 0 bases, with 11 bases sitting between them. CDR3 amino acids: CSARWSFSNQPQHF. CDR3 DNA: TGCAGTGCTCGGTGGTCTTTTAGCAATCAGCCCCAGCATTTT.

This clonotype was seen a few times. The chain carries TRBV12-3 or TRBV12-4 and TRBJ2-7, with TRBD2 identical over 13 bases. CDR3 length: 18 residues. Trimming took 2 bases from V and 5 from J; bases not matched to a gene: 12. The CDR3 nucleotides read TGTGCCAGCAGTTTAATTGTAGTGGGACTAGCGGGACGCAACGAGCAGTACTTC. Amino acid sequence: CASSLIVVGLAGRNEQYF.

This clonotype was seen more than once but under ten times. The gene calls are TRBV15 and TRBJ2-3; 14 bases agree with TRBD2. J was trimmed by 3 bases and V by 5 bases; bases with no gene match: 4. CDR1 is LNHNV, CDR2 YYDKDF, per germline (reference sequence). The CDR3 has 16 amino acids. The CDR3 sequence: CATSRGTSGGTDTQYF. The CDR3 bases are TGTGCCACCAGCCGGGGGACTAGCGGGGGAACAGATACGCAGTATTTT.